This T cell receptor (beta chain) was captured by sequencing in a study of blood T cell repertoires in COVID-19. On the study more broadly: The United States, Italy and Spain provided the acute and convalescent COVID-19 samples. Sample material is recorded as cDNA or gDNA derived from T cells, B-cell-depleted T cells, or PBMCs.

Enrolment of Seattle patients took place during active infection, and they were followed longitudinally. The germline gives CDR1 SGHRS, CDR2 YFSETQ. V lost 4 bases and J lost 2, with 4 bases in between. CDR3 length equals 11 residues. Some clones are missing from TCRdb's copy, which holds only in-frame ones; the method was immunoSEQ multiplex PCR. The table shows tens of thousands of clones, with about 84% occurring only once. There are a few counts of this clone. The sample consisted of peripheral blood. V is TRBV5-1 and J is TRBJ2-7; D is unresolved. This TCR derives from a man in his forties or fifties with COVID-19, enrolled during active disease. CDR3 protein: CASSTTYEQYF. The CDR3 nucleotides read TGCGCCAGCAGCACAACCTACGAGCAGTACTTC.